This T cell receptor (beta chain) was sequenced during a study of OX40 agonist ivuxolimab in advanced cancers. Note on this clone: Its antigen remains unknown. Sequence at one end of the junction differs from germline and may be a read error.

Cycle 7 day 1, cycle 4 day 1, and baseline were the timepoints at which blood was sampled. The study's findings and limits: CD8+ T cells averaged more expanded clones than CD4+. The antigens recognized by the expanded peripheral T cells, that is their antigen specificity, were not determined. Circulating CD4+ and CD8+ T cells showed clonal expansion by week 6 at 0.1 to 3.0 mg/kg.

Only in-frame clones appear in the TCRdb table, and some are missing; sequencing was by immunoSEQ multiplex PCR. The sample carries 94,000 or so clones, roughly 80% recorded once. CDR3 length equals 11 residues. CDR1 SEHNR and CDR2 FQNEAQ come from the germline V gene (reference sequence). J is TRBJ1-5 and V is TRBV7-9; perhaps TRBD1 as D (5 bases). The source material was CD4+ or CD8+ T cells sorted from blood, sampled in a trial of the OX40 agonist ivuxolimab. The receptor was isolated from an adult with an advanced solid tumor such as melanoma, head and neck, liver or kidney cancer. The CDR3 loop is CASSLGQGLYF. The CDR3 region has the DNA TGTGCCAGCAGCTTGGGGCAGGGCCTCTATTTT.